These 18 T cell receptor beta chains share one sample of origin, sequenced in a study of shared clonotypes between healthy human individuals. Sequencing used immunoSEQ multiplex PCR; TCRdb keeps in-frame clones, though not all of them. Among around 640,000 clones listed, about 96% were seen once. Selected positively for CCR7 and CD45RO-negative, naive CD8 cells excluded terminally differentiated effector memory CD45RA+ cells. The specimen sequenced was naive CD8+ T cells sorted from blood. The receptors come from a woman aged 30 to 39 in good health.

The V and J genes are TRBV14 and TRBJ2-5; D gene unclear. Germline CDR1 reads SGHDN; CDR2 reads FVKESK. The CDR3 totals 16 residues. V shed 0 bases and J shed 4 bases, with 15 bases lying between them. For the CDR3, the DNA is TGTGCCAGCAGCCAAGATCGAGGCGCAATGGGAGAGACCCAGTACTTC. This translates into CASSQDRGAMGETQYF.

CDR3 sequence (DNA): TGTGCCAGCAGCTCCTTCGGAGTGGACATTCAGTACTTC. This sequence encodes CASSSFGVDIQYF. The chain couples TRBV7-8 to TRBJ2-4; D gene ambiguous. V lost 4 bases, J lost 8 bases, and 12 bases lay in between. The CDR3 runs to 13 residues. Germline V lookup: CDR1 SGHVS, CDR2 FQNEAQ.

The table lists this clone with a few counts. The chain couples TRBV19 to TRBJ2-1, with D tentatively TRBD1 or TRBD2 (5 bases each). The V and J ends lost 8 bases and 6 bases respectively, with 14 bases between them. This CDR3 has 13 residues. Germline assignment: CDR1 LNHDA and CDR2 SQIVND (reference sequence). CDR3 nucleotides: TGTGCCAGTGGGACGGAGTTGATCAATGAGCAGTTCTTC. Translation: CASGTELINEQFF.

A remark on this clone: This sample also contains other DNA sequences that code for the same CDR3. V gene TRBV27 combines with J gene TRBJ2-1, with D perhaps TRBD2 (5 bases). Between the trimmed V and J ends, which lost 2 bases and 3 bases, there was a span of 5 bases. The length of the CDR3 is 13 residues. CDR1 and CDR2 from the germline V gene are MNHEY and SMNVEV (reference sequence). The CDR3 DNA is TGTGCCAGCAGTTTAGGGAGCTACAATGAGCAGTTCTTC. Amino acid sequence: CASSLGSYNEQFF.

Concerning this clone itself: The junction does not match germline at one end; this may be a read error. The gene calls are TRBV4-2 and TRBJ2-7; possibly TRBD1 for D (5 bases). This CDR3 is built from 13 residues. In germline, CDR1 is LGHNA, CDR2 YNFKEQ. The CDR3 protein is CASSQDFHKGWIF. Here the CDR3 DNA reads TGTGCCAGCAGCCAAGATTTTCACAAGGGGTGGATTTTC.

The chain recombines TRBV6-5 with TRBJ1-1, with a weak D call TRBD1 (5 bases). Looked up from germline, CDR1 is MNHEY and CDR2 is SVGAGI. The CDR3 length is 14 residues. V lost 0 bases and J lost 7, with 12 bases in between. The CDR3 DNA reads TGTGCCAGCAGTTACTCAGAGGGGTATGGTGAAGCTTTCTTT. Translation gives CASSYSEGYGEAFF.

The chain is built from TRBV27 and TRBJ2-1; tentatively, D is TRBD1 or TRBD2 (5 bases each). V dropped 3 bases and J dropped 5 bases, with 20 bases sitting between them. The germline V gene encodes CDR1 MNHEY and CDR2 SMNVEV (reference sequence). This CDR3 contains 17 residues. CDR3: CASSLRRQRGPDNEQFF. The DNA of the CDR3 is TGTGCCAGCAGTTTGCGACGACAAAGGGGACCCGACAATGAGCAGTTCTTC.

The chain employs TRBV27 and TRBJ2-7; TRBD1 agrees at 10 bases. Germline assignment: CDR1 MNHEY and CDR2 SMNVEV (reference sequence). The CDR3 runs 14 residues. Losses at the gene ends were 6 bases for V and 6 bases for J; bases not matched to a gene: 8. CDR3 nucleotide sequence: TGTGCCAGCAGCCAGGGACAGGGGTTTATCGAGCAGTACTTC. This codes for CASSQGQGFIEQYF.

The chain employs TRBV29-1 and TRBJ2-1; 11 bases are shared with TRBD2. The CDR3 has 14 amino acids. Germline trimming cut 7 bases from V and 6 bases from J; bases unmatched to any gene: 8. Germline CDR1 is SQVTM and CDR2 is ANQGSEA. The CDR3 spells CSGTGLAGGNEQFF. CDR3 DNA: TGCAGCGGTACTGGGCTAGCGGGGGGCAATGAGCAGTTCTTC.

Concerning this clone itself: Additional DNA sequences in this sample encode the identical CDR3. The chain links TRBV29-1 to TRBJ2-7, with 7 bases lining up with TRBD2. Germline V lookup: CDR1 SQVTM, CDR2 ANQGSEA. The junction had 3 bases not matched to a gene; V was cut back by 6 bases and J by 1 base. The CDR3 runs 12 residues. Written as DNA, the CDR3 is TGCAGCGTATCAGCGGGATCCTACGAGCAGTACTTC. It is translated as CSVSAGSYEQYF.

The table lists this clone with a count of one. This chain connects TRBV9 to TRBJ2-5, with D possibly TRBD2 on 5 matching bases. Germline loops: CDR1 SGDLS, CDR2 YYNGEE. This CDR3 is 15 amino acids long. Trimming pared 0 bases from V and 4 bases from J, leaving 13 bases between. In DNA form, the CDR3 reads TGTGCCAGCAGCGTAGGAGCGGTGGGCGGAGAGACCCAGTACTTC. It translates to CASSVGAVGGETQYF.

V gene TRBV19 combines with J gene TRBJ1-1; 8 bases align to TRBD1. The germline gives CDR1 LNHDA, CDR2 SQIVND (reference sequence). V was clipped by 5 bases and J by 10 bases; unmatched bases: 15. The CDR3 extends over 15 amino acids. This CDR3 reads CASSPHQGARIPAFF. The DNA of the CDR3 is TGTGCCAGTAGTCCTCACCAGGGGGCGCGGATCCCAGCTTTCTTT. The whole variable domain, remainder taken from reference TRBV19 and TRBJ1-1, is DGGITQSPKYLFRKEGQNVTLSCEQNLNHDAMYWYRQDPGQGLRLIYYSQIVNDFQKGDIAEGYSVSREKKESFPLTVTSAQKNPTAFYLCASSPHQGARIPAFFGQGTRLTVV.

The chain links TRBV6-1 to TRBJ2-2, with D possibly being TRBD1 (6 bases). The CDR3 has 14 amino acids. V was clipped by 6 bases and J by 4 bases, with 12 bases between them. CDR1 and CDR2 from the germline V gene are MNHNS and SASEGT. CDR3 in amino acids: CASSEQGITGELFF. For the CDR3, the DNA is TGTGCCAGCAGCGAACAGGGCATCACCGGGGAGCTGTTTTTT.

The rearrangement links TRBV5-1 to TRBJ2-7; unclear D gene. This CDR3 has 13 residues. With 0 bases removed from V and 4 bases from J, the gap between germline ends came to 8 bases. Germline assignment: CDR1 SGHRS and CDR2 YFSETQ. The chain's CDR3 is CASSLEGSYEQYF. The CDR3 coding sequence is TGCGCCAGCAGCTTGGAAGGGTCATACGAGCAGTACTTC.

This chain connects TRBV11-2 to TRBJ2-5; 12 nucleotides align to TRBD1. Per germline, CDR1 SGHAT and CDR2 FQNNGV. The CDR3 is made up of 15 amino acids. V lost 5 bases, J lost 5 bases, and 6 bases stayed unmatched. The CDR3 protein is CASSTGTGGWETQYF. CDR3 nucleotides: TGTGCCAGCAGCACCGGGACAGGGGGCTGGGAGACCCAGTACTTC.

The V gene is TRBV5-4, the J gene TRBJ2-3, with D maybe TRBD1 (6 bases). The ends were cut back, 0 bases at V and 4 bases at J, with 24 bases in the middle. The germline gives CDR1 SGHNT, CDR2 YYREEE (reference sequence). The CDR3 has 19 residues. The CDR3 reads CASSLEPPHSGESSDTQYF. CDR3 bases: TGTGCCAGCAGCTTGGAACCCCCCCACTCAGGGGAGTCATCAGATACGCAGTATTTT.

This clone has a single count. CDR3 region: CSVVGGLYNEQFF. Here the CDR3 DNA reads TGCAGCGTTGTAGGAGGACTCTACAATGAGCAGTTCTTC. V is TRBV29-1 and J is TRBJ2-1; maybe TRBD2 (5 bases). This CDR3 has 13 amino acids. Germline CDR1 reads SQVTM; CDR2 reads ANQGSEA. The V end lost 4 bases, the J end lost 3 bases, and 10 bases lay between the germline ends.

This chain uses TRBV30 with TRBJ2-3, with TRBD1 matching over 8 bases. The CDR3 loop spans 15 amino acids. The germline V gene encodes CDR1 GTSNPN and CDR2 SVGIG (reference sequence). Unmatched junction bases numbered 9, after V lost 5 bases and J lost 2 bases. The CDR3 bases are TGTGCCTGGGAACGGACAGGGTCTGACACAGATACGCAGTATTTT. It yields the protein CAWERTGSDTDTQYF.